Listed here are 19 T cell receptor beta chains from one sample, sequenced in a study of cytomegalovirus exposure and HLA in healthy donors. Amplification used 60 Vbeta primers and 13 Jbeta primers. This table comes from immunoSEQ multiplex PCR, and its TCRdb copy is limited to in-frame clones, with some not included. This table has 150,000 to 200,000 clones, around 86% appearing once. The sequencing input was PBMCs. The receptors here all came from a young woman in good health and CMV-seronegative.

This clone was observed once. At one end the junction does not follow the germline gene, possibly because of a read error. V is TRBV7-9 and J is TRBJ1-4; D is undetermined. The CDR3 is 12 residues long. Per the germline V gene, CDR1 is SEHNR and CDR2 is FQNEAQ (reference sequence). The CDR3 loop is CSSSLEGRSLFF. DNA for the CDR3: TGTTCCAGCAGCTTAGAAGGCAGGTCTCTGTTTTTT.

The chain links TRBV21-1 to TRBJ1-4; the table's D call, TRBD1, has no DNA check behind it. TRBV21-1 has pseudogene status. The CDR3 loop spans 20 amino acids. The CDR3, as DNA: TGTGCCAGCAGCAAAGAGGGGTGGACAGGTCCCGGATGGGTAAATGAAAAACTGTTTTTT. This encodes CASSKEGWTGPGWVNEKLFF.

The chain employs TRBV30 and TRBJ2-2; 12 nucleotides agree with TRBD2. V lost 0 bases, J lost 2 bases, and 7 bases stayed unmatched. This CDR3 comprises 18 residues. Germline values: CDR1 GTSNPN, CDR2 SVGIG (reference sequence). CDR3 in DNA: TGTGCCTGGAGTGTATGGGCTAGCGGGGGGGATAACACCGGGGAGCTGTTTTTT. This translates into CAWSVWASGGDNTGELFF. The whole variable domain, filled in from reference TRBV30 and TRBJ2-2, reads SQTIHQWPATLVQPVGSPLSLECTVEGTSNPNLYWYRQAAGRGLQLLFYSVGIGQISSEVPQNLSASRPQDRQFILSSKKLLLSDSGFYLCAWSVWASGGDNTGELFFGEGSRLTVL.

This rearrangement joins TRBV7-9 to TRBJ2-7; D possibly corresponds to TRBD2 (6 bases). V gave up 5 bases and J gave up 2 bases, with 22 bases separating them. The CDR3 is 17 amino acids. CDR1 and CDR2 (germline): SEHNR, FQNEAQ (reference sequence). The CDR3, as DNA: TGTGCCAGCAGCCGGGCAGCACTGACTAGTCGAACCTACGAGCAGTACTTC. Residues: CASSRAALTSRTYEQYF.

This clone was recorded once. The chain has TRBV5-4 and TRBJ1-2; a weak D match, TRBD1 (6 bases). The V gene lost 3 bases and the J gene lost 8 bases, with 17 bases spanning the gap. Germline-derived CDR1 and CDR2 are SGHNT and YYREEE (reference sequence). CDR3 length: 14 amino acids. DNA of the CDR3: TGTGCCAGCAGCTCCGGACAGACCCCTAAAGGCTACACCTTC. It specifies CASSSGQTPKGYTF.

Concerning this clone: One end of the junction fails to match germline, which may point to a read error. The CDR3 DNA follows: TGTGCCAGCAGTTCGGGGGGACGGACTGAAGCTTCCTTT. This translates into CASSSGGRTEASF. The rearrangement uses TRBV28 and TRBJ1-1; tentatively, D is TRBD1 (5 bases). CDR1 is MDHEN and CDR2 is SYDVKM in the germline V gene. The CDR3 is made up of 13 amino acids.

The chain combines TRBV7-2 with TRBJ2-7, with D perhaps matching TRBD2 (6 bases). Per the germline V gene, CDR1 is SGHTA and CDR2 is FQGNSA. The CDR3 covers 15 residues. V lost 5 bases, J lost 6 bases, and 20 bases lay in between. CDR3 protein: CASSPDSGRPGEQYF. The CDR3 bases are TGTGCCAGCAGCCCAGATAGCGGACGGCCTGGCGAGCAGTACTTC.

The genes are TRBV5-1 and TRBJ2-7, with D perhaps TRBD2 (6 bases). Germline values: CDR1 SGHRS, CDR2 YFSETQ. The length of the CDR3 is 15 residues. The V end was cut by 3 bases, the J end by 0 bases, with 13 bases between. The CDR3 loop reads CASSSLEGSSYEQYF. In DNA form, the CDR3 reads TGCGCCAGCAGCTCCCTGGAGGGGAGCTCCTACGAGCAGTACTTC.

The J gene is TRBJ1-2, the V gene TRBV14; unclear D gene. CDR3 length equals 12 residues. Germline-derived CDR1 and CDR2 are SGHDN and FVKESK. V was shortened by 3 bases and J by 14 bases, with 16 bases between the two germline ends. The chain's CDR3 is CASSHTGLRETF. CDR3 DNA sequence: TGTGCCAGCAGCCACACCGGGCTCCGGGAGACCTTC.

V and J are TRBV7-6 and TRBJ1-4; perhaps TRBD1 as D (6 bases). This CDR3 comprises 15 residues. Germline V gives CDR1 SGHVS, CDR2 FNYEAQ. Trimming took off 5 bases at V and 4 bases at J, with 14 bases between the two ends. The CDR3 is CASSPGWTVNEKLFF. The CDR3 DNA reads as TGTGCCAGCAGCCCCGGATGGACAGTTAATGAAAAACTGTTTTTT.

The chain employs TRBV30 and TRBJ2-3; weak D call: TRBD2 (6 bases). Germline V gene lookup returns CDR1 GTSNPN and CDR2 SVGIG (reference sequence). There are 13 residues in the CDR3. The germline V and J ends were trimmed by 5 bases and 5 bases, with 14 bases remaining between them. Here the CDR3 DNA reads TGTGCCTGGGGGACTGCCGGGAGAGATACGCAGTATTTT. This translates into CAWGTAGRDTQYF.

V and J are TRBV6-5 and TRBJ1-3, with no clear D. With 5 bases removed from V and 4 bases from J, the gap between germline ends came to 9 bases. This CDR3 spans 13 amino acids. Germline CDR1 MNHEY, CDR2 SVGAGI. CDR3 region: CASSRTVGNTIYF. CDR3 DNA sequence: TGTGCCAGCAGTCGGACTGTAGGAAACACCATATATTTT.

The chain links TRBV6-6 to TRBJ2-3; TRBD2 aligns across 12 bases. Per germline, CDR1 MNHNY and CDR2 SVGAGI (reference sequence). V was clipped by 8 bases and J by 6 bases; unmatched bases: 3. The CDR3 has 13 residues. Written as DNA, the CDR3 is TGTGCCAGCCGACTAGCGGGAGAGGATACGCAGTATTTT. It yields the protein CASRLAGEDTQYF.

The chain couples TRBV5-1 to TRBJ2-1, with D unclear. V dropped 2 bases and J dropped 6 bases, with 15 bases sitting between them. The CDR3 has 15 residues. In germline, CDR1 is SGHRS, CDR2 YFSETQ. The CDR3 sequence is CASSLVVRAANEQFF. The CDR3 DNA sequence: TGCGCCAGCAGCTTAGTCGTCCGCGCTGCCAATGAGCAGTTCTTC.

V and J are TRBV18 and TRBJ2-3, with 9 bases fitting TRBD2. The CDR3 consists of 16 residues. V shed 1 base and J 2 bases; nucleotides not matched to a gene: 4. CDR1 and CDR2 (germline): KGHSH, LQKENI. This chain's CDR3 is CASSPQTSGNTDTQYF. The CDR3 DNA follows: TGTGCCAGCTCACCACAGACTAGCGGCAACACAGATACGCAGTATTTT.

The rearrangement uses TRBV7-9 and TRBJ2-1; 11 bases are shared with TRBD2. The length of the CDR3 is 15 residues. The V gene end was trimmed by 5 bases and the J gene end by 3 bases; junction bases not matched to a gene: 3. Germline V gives CDR1 SEHNR, CDR2 FQNEAQ (reference sequence). The CDR3 loop is CASSPTSGNYNEQFF. The CDR3 DNA is TGTGCCAGCAGCCCGACTAGCGGGAACTACAATGAGCAGTTCTTC.

The chain recombines TRBV21-1 with TRBJ1-5. TRBV21-1 is a pseudogene segment. This CDR3 region has 15 residues. CDR3: CASSRRGYSNQPQHF. CDR3 nucleotides: TGTGCCAGCAGCCGTCGGGGTTATAGCAATCAGCCCCAGCATTTT.

The V call is TRBV7-2, the J call TRBJ2-1; D remains ambiguous. V was shortened by 5 bases and J by 6 bases, with 11 bases between the two germline ends. The CDR3 runs to 13 residues. In germline, CDR1 is SGHTA, CDR2 FQGNSA. The CDR3 DNA sequence: TGTGCCAGCAGCCTGAGCTTAAGCAATGAGCAGTTCTTC. This codes for CASSLSLSNEQFF. Supplemented by reference TRBV7-2 and TRBJ2-1, the full variable domain reads GAGVSQSPSNKVTEKGKDVELRCDPISGHTALYWYRQSLGQGLEFLIYFQGNSAPDKSGLPSDRFSAERTGGSVSTLTIQRTQQEDSAVYLCASSLSLSNEQFFGPGTRLTVL.

The V gene is TRBV7-6, the J gene TRBJ2-5, with TRBD1 matching over 8 bases. The V and J ends lost 2 bases and 4 bases, in that order; junction bases with no gene match: 12. The germline V gene encodes CDR1 SGHVS and CDR2 FNYEAQ. CDR3 length: 17 residues. In nucleotides, the CDR3 is TGTGCCAGCAGCTTACTGGAGGGACAGGTGGGAGGAGAGACCCAGTACTTC. Its protein product is CASSLLEGQVGGETQYF. Looking up the rest from reference TRBV7-6 and TRBJ2-5 gives the full variable domain: GAGVSQSPRYKVTKRGQDVALRCDPISGHVSLYWYRQALGQGPEFLTYFNYEAQQDKSGLPNDRFSAERPEGSISTLTIQRTEQRDSAMYRCASSLLEGQVGGETQYFGPGTRLLVL.